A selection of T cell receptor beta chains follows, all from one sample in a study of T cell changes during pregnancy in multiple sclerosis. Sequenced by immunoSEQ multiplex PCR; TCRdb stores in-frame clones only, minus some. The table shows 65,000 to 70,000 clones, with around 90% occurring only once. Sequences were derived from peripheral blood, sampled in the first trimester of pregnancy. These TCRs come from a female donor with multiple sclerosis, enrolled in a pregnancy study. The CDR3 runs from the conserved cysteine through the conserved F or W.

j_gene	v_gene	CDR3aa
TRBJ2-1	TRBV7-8	CASILGGPTYNEQFF
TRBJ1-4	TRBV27	CASSSGQGAPTNEKLFF
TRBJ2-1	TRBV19	CASTSRTRLMSEQFF
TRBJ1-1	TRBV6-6	CASSYEGAGNTEAFF
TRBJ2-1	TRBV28	CASSEHLNNEQFF
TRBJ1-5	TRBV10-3	CAIGGTGANQPQHF
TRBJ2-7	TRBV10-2	CASSGSSGPYEQYF
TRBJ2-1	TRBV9	CASSVGVPGTSWPHEQFF
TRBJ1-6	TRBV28	CASSRRERPLHF
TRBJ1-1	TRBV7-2	CASSLTENTEAFF
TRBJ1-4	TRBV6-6	CASSSLPRDRDEKLFF
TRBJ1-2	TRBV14	CASSPWTGNYGYTF
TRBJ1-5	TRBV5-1	CASSYDSNQPQHF
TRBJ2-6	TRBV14	CASSQETPSGANVLTF
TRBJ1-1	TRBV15	CATGQGNTEAFF
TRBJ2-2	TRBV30	CAWYVPGTENTGELFF
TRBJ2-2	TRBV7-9	CASRWTSGRLTNTGELFF
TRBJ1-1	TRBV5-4	CASSPGQDNTEAFF
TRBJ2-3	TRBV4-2	CASSQGTRASTDTQYF
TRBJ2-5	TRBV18	CASSPSVGIQQETQYF
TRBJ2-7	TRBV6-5	CASSYDRESLHEQYF
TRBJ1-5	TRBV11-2	CASSLGPNQPQHF
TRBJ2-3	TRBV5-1	CASSRSPRGGGDTDTQYF
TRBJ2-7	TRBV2	CASNQAANHEQYF
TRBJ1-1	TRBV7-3	CASSLADGENTEAFF
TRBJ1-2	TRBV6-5	CASSFRDRGGGYTF
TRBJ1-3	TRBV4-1	CASSQVGTGRNTIYF
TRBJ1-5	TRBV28	CASSPPTVNQPQHF
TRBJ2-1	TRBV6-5	CASSRSGSSYNEQFF
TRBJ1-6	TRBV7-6	CASSTTPGESSYNSPLHF
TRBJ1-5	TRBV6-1	CASSGDREAQPQHF
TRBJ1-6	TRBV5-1	CASSLGTGSTLHF
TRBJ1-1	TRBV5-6	CASSFRGAGNTEAFF
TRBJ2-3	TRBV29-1	CSVFQDTQYF
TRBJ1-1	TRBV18	CASSPFGQSNTEAFF
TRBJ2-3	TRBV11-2	CASSLTRGADTQYF
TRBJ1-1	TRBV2	CASSNPGQGLAFF
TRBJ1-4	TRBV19	CASSGRPGNEKLFF
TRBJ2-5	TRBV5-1	CASSALGVAGETQYF
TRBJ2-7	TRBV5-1	CASSPEGAGYYEQYF
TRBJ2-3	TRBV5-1	CASSLGVGDTQYF
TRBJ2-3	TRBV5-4	CASSLGQERDTQYF
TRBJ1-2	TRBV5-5	CASSFEEGLYGYTF
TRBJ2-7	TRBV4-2	CASSPLGLGTSGRTSYEQYF
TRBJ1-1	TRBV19	CASSIDPSGTEAFF
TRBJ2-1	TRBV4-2	CASSQLTGIHEQFF
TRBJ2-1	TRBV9	CASSVDLTAGYNEQFF
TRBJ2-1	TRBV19	CASSILGRGRQFF
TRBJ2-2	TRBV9	CASRPGQGATGELFF